These T cell receptor beta chains were read from a single sample in a study of T cells after yellow fever vaccination. MiXCR, run by TCRdb on the 5' RACE reads, gives a single entry per CDR3 protein. This table holds roughly 120,000 distinct CDR3 sequences, about 6.8% found once. The sequencing here drew on CD4+ T cells sorted from PBMCs, taken around 45 days after the first yellow fever vaccination. The receptors derive from a man younger than 30 who received the YFV17D yellow fever vaccine. CDR3s include the opening cysteine and the closing phenylalanine or tryptophan. The D gene is left open where the match is weak. Clone sizes are given selectively: once, few, many, or a class where the clone is expanded.

TRBJ2-3,TRBV7-2,few,.,TGTGCCAGCAGCCTTGGACGGTCCCATGGTACGCAGTATTTT,CASSLGRSHGTQYF
TRBJ2-1,TRBV7-6,many,.,TGTGCCAGCACCCAACAGGGCTATGCTTCCTACAATGAGCAGTTCTTC,CASTQQGYASYNEQFF
TRBJ2-2,TRBV7-9,many,.,TGTGCCAGCGTACAGGGTTACACCGGGGAGCTGTTTTTT,CASVQGYTGELFF
TRBJ1-4,TRBV7-2,many,TRBD1,TGTGCCAGCAGCTCATCGACAGGGTGGGCTGAAAAACTGTTTTTT,CASSSSTGWAEKLFF
TRBJ2-1,TRBV7-2,many,.,TGTGCCAGCAGCCCCTTCCCGGGGGAAGATGAGCAGTTCTTC,CASSPFPGEDEQFF
TRBJ1-2,TRBV5-4,few,.,TGTGCCAGCAGCTTGTGGGAGGGCGTCTATGGCTACACCTTC,CASSLWEGVYGYTF
TRBJ1-2,TRBV5-5,many,.,TGTGCCAGCAGCTCTCTTGGGGGGCTGGGGTATGGCTACACCTTC,CASSSLGGLGYGYTF
TRBJ1-2,TRBV12-3/TRBV12-4,many,.,TGTGCCAGCAGTCTTAGGCACATTCCGCGAGGCTACACCTTC,CASSLRHIPRGYTF
TRBJ2-1,TRBV12-3/TRBV12-4,.,TRBD1,TGTGCCAGCAGTCTTCGACAGGGGGCCTACAATGAGCAGTTCTTC,CASSLRQGAYNEQFF
TRBJ2-1,TRBV28,.,TRBD2,TGTGCCTGCCTTGGCGGGGGGCTCGTGAATGAGCAGTTCTTC,CACLGGGLVNEQFF
TRBJ2-3,TRBV25-1,.,TRBD1,TGTGCCAGCAGTCGGACAGGGGGCGCATGGACAGATACGCAGTATTTT,CASSRTGGAWTDTQYF
TRBJ2-3,TRBV11-1,.,TRBD1,TGTGCCAGCAGGGACCGGGACAGGGGTGATACGCAGTATTTT,CASRDRDRGDTQYF
TRBJ2-1,TRBV6-5,many,TRBD2,TGTGCCAGCAGTTACACCCTACTAGCGCGGACTCGAGAGCAGTTCTTC,CASSYTLLARTREQFF
TRBJ1-6,TRBV7-9,many,.,TGTGCCAGCAGCTCGGGGGGGGGCGAAAATTCACCCCTCCACTTT,CASSSGGGENSPLHF
TRBJ2-3,TRBV28,.,.,TGTGCCAGCAGCCCAGGACAAGCTGATACGCAGTATTTT,CASSPGQADTQYF
TRBJ1-4,TRBV9,many,.,TGTGCCAGCAGCGTAACCCCGACAGCGTATGAAAAACTGTTTTTT,CASSVTPTAYEKLFF
TRBJ1-2,TRBV12-3/TRBV12-4,many,.,TGTGCCAGCAGTTCCGGGACGTTAAACTATGGCTACACCTTC,CASSSGTLNYGYTF
TRBJ1-1,TRBV7-2,many,.,TGTGCCAGCAGCTTCGGGGGCGAGAACACTGAAGCTTTCTTT,CASSFGGENTEAFF
TRBJ1-2,TRBV7-2,many,.,TGTGCCAGCACTAATGCACGGAGGACGTACACCTTC,CASTNARRTYTF
TRBJ2-5,TRBV15,few,TRBD1,TGTGCCACCAGCAGACAGGGGGCTATCCAAGAGACCCAGTACTTC,CATSRQGAIQETQYF
TRBJ2-5,TRBV9,many,TRBD2,TGTGCCAGCAGCACCCGAGGGGTAGCGGGGGGCCCCCGAACCCAAGAGACCCAGTACTTC,CASSTRGVAGGPRTQETQYF
TRBJ2-1,TRBV5-1,many,.,TGCGCCAGCAGGGTTCCCAGGGACTACAATGAGCAGTTCTTC,CASRVPRDYNEQFF
TRBJ1-5,TRBV12-3/TRBV12-4,many,.,TGTGCCAGCAGTCAGAACAGGGCCCATGAGCCCCAGCATTTT,CASSQNRAHEPQHF
TRBJ2-3,TRBV5-1,many,.,TGCGCCAGCAGCTTGGCTCCAGGAGCCACAGATACGCAGTATTTT,CASSLAPGATDTQYF
TRBJ1-1,TRBV18,many,.,TGTGCCAGCTCAGGCCTTGAGGGAGGCACTGAAGCTTTCTTT,CASSGLEGGTEAFF
TRBJ2-3,TRBV10-3,many,.,TGTGCCATCAGGGATCCCACAGATACGCAGTATTTT,CAIRDPTDTQYF
TRBJ2-6,TRBV5-1,.,.,TGCGCCAGCAGCCCTAAACCCGATGGGGCCAACGTCCTGACTTTC,CASSPKPDGANVLTF
TRBJ1-1,TRBV5-6,many,TRBD1,TGTGCCAGCAGCCCCGACGGGGGCACAGGGGACACTGAAGCTTTCTTT,CASSPDGGTGDTEAFF
TRBJ2-7,TRBV25-1,.,.,TGTGCCAGCAGTGCCGCAGGGTCCTACGAGCAGTACTTC,CASSAAGSYEQYF
TRBJ2-3,TRBV7-8,many,.,TGTGCCAGCAGCTTCCGGGACACCAGCACAGATACGCAGTATTTT,CASSFRDTSTDTQYF
TRBJ2-5,TRBV10-3,few,TRBD1,TGTGCCATCAGTGAGGAACAGGGGGGAGAGACCCAGTACTTC,CAISEEQGGETQYF
TRBJ2-2,TRBV6-5,many,.,TGTGCCAGCAGGCCGCCGGGTTCTAGCGGGGAGCTGTTTTTT,CASRPPGSSGELFF
TRBJ2-1,TRBV29-1,many,TRBD1,TGCAGCGTTGAAGGGGGACAGGGTAGAGGCTCCTACAATGAGCAGTTCTTC,CSVEGGQGRGSYNEQFF
TRBJ2-6,TRBV20-1,many,.,TGCAGTGCTAGACAGGATGCGTCTGGGGCCAACGTCCTGACTTTC,CSARQDASGANVLTF
TRBJ2-5,TRBV7-3,.,.,TGTGCCAGCAGCCAGGACCACCAAGAGACCCAGTACTTC,CASSQDHQETQYF